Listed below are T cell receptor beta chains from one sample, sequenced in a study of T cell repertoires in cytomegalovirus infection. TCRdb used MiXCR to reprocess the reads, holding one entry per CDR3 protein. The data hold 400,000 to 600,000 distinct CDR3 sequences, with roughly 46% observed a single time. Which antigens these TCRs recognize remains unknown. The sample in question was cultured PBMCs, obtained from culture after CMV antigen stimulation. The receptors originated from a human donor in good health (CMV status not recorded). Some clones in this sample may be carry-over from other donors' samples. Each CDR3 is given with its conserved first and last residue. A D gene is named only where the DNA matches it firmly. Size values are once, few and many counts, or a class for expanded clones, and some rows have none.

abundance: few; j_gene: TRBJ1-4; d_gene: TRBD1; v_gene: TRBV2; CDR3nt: TGTGCCAGCAGTGATACCGGACAGGGCGCAACTAATGAAAAACTGTTTTTT; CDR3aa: CASSDTGQGATNEKLFF
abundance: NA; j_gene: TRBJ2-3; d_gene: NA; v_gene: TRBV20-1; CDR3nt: TGCAGTGCTGGCCAAGATACGCAGTATTTT; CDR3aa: CSAGQDTQYF
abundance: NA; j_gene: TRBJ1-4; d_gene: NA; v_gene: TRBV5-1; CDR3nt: TGCGCCAGCAGCTTGGGGCAGGGTTGGGAAAAACTGTTTTTT; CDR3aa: CASSLGQGWEKLFF
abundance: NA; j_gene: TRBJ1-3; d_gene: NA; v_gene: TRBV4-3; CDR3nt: TGCGCCAGCAGCCAAGGAATGGGTTCGGGCTCTGGAAACACCATATATTTT; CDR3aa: CASSQGMGSGSGNTIYF
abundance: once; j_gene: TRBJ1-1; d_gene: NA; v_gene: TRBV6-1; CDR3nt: TGTGCCAGCAGTTTCCACATTTCAGGGAACACTGAAGCTTTCTTT; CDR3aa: CASSFHISGNTEAFF
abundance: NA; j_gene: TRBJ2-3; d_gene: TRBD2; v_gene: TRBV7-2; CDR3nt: TGTGCCAGCAGCTGGGGACTAGCGGGAGGGGACACAGATACGCAGTATTTT; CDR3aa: CASSWGLAGGDTDTQYF
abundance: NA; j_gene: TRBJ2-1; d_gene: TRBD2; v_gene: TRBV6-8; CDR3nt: TGTGCCAGCGGAAGACAGTTGGGGGGGAATGAGCAGTTCTTC; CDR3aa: CASGRQLGGNEQFF
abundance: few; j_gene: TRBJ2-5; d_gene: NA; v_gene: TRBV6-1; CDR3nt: TGTGCCAGCAGTGAGTACCAAGAGACCCAGTACTTC; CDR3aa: CASSEYQETQYF
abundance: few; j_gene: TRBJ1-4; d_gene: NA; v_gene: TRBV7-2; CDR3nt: TGTGCCAGCAGCCCGGCGGGAAATGAAAAACTGTTTTTT; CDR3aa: CASSPAGNEKLFF
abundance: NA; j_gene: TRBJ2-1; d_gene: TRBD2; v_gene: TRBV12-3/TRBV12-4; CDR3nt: TGTGCCAGCAGTCCCGGGACTAGCGGGTTCTTC; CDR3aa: CASSPGTSGFF
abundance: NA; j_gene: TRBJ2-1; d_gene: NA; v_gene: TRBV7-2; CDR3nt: TGTGCCAGCAGGGCCCCCGGGACACGGAATGAGCAGTTCTTC; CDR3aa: CASRAPGTRNEQFF
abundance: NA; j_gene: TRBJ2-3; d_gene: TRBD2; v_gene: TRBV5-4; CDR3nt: TGTGCCAGCAGCTCCGGGGGGGGGACTGGGGCAGATACGCAGTATTTT; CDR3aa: CASSSGGGTGADTQYF
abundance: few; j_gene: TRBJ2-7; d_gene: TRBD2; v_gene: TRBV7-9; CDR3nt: TGTGCCAGCAGCTTAGTCCCACCCGGGACTAGTCAACACGAGCAGTACTTC; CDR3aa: CASSLVPPGTSQHEQYF
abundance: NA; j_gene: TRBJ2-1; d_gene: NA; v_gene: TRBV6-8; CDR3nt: TGTGCCAGCAGTTACTGGCACCAGGGGGGGAATGAGCAGTTCTTC; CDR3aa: CASSYWHQGGNEQFF
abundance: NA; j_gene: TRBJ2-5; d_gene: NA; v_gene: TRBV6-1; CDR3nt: TGTGCCAGCAGTGAAAGCCAGATTCAAGAGACCCAGTACTTC; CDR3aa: CASSESQIQETQYF
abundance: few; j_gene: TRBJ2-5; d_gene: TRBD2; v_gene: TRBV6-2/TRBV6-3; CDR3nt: TGTGCCACAGAAGTAGCGGGGGGGAAAGAGACCCAGTACTTC; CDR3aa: CATEVAGGKETQYF
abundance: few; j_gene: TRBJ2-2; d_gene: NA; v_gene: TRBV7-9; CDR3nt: TGTGCCAGCACGGAAGAGACCGGGGAGCTGTTTTTT; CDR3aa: CASTEETGELFF
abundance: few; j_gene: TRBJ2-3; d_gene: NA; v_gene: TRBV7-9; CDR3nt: TGTGCCAGCAGCTTAAGGGAGGTCACTAGCACAGATACGCAGTATTTT; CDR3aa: CASSLREVTSTDTQYF
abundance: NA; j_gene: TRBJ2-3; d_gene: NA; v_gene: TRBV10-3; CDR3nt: TGTGCCATCAGTGGTAGTAGCGAGAAACCTAGCACAGATACGCAGTATTTT; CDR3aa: CAISGSSEKPSTDTQYF
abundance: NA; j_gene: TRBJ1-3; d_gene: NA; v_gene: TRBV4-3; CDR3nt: TGCGCCAGCAGCCAATCGGACGGCAATTCTGGAAACACCATATATTTT; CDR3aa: CASSQSDGNSGNTIYF
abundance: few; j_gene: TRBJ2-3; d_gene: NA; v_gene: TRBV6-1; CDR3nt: TGTGCCAGCAGTGCCCTGCCTAGCACAGATACGCAGTATTTT; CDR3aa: CASSALPSTDTQYF
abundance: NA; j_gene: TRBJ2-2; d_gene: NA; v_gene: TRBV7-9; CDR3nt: TGTGCCAGCACGGTAACCAACACCGGGGAGCTGTTTTTT; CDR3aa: CASTVTNTGELFF
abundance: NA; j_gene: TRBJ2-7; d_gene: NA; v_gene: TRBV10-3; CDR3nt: TGTGCCATCAGTGATGACGCAGCCTACGAGCAGTACTTC; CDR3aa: CAISDDAAYEQYF
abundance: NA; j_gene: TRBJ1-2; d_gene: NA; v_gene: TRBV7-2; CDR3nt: TGTGCCAGCAGCTTAGTCTACCAAACAGGCTACACCTTC; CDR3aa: CASSLVYQTGYTF
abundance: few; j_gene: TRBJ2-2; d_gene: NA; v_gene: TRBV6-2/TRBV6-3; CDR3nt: TGTGCCAGCAGTTACGGAGGGGTCACCGGGGAGCTGTTTTTT; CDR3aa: CASSYGGVTGELFF
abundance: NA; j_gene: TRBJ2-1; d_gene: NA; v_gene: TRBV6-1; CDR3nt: TGTGCCACTAGGGTGGGGGGTTCCCTCAATGAGCAGTTCTTC; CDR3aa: CATRVGGSLNEQFF
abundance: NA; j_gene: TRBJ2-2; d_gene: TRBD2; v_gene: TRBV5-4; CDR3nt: TGTGCCAGCAGCCGGGGACTAGCGGAAAGCGGGGAGCTGTTTTTT; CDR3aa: CASSRGLAESGELFF
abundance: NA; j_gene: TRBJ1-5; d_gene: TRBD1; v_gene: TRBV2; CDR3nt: TGTGCCAGCAGTCATCCGGACAGGACCCCAGGTCCCCAGCATTTT; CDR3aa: CASSHPDRTPGPQHF
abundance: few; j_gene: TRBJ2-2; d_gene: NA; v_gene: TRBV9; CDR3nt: TGTGCCAGCTCCGGCGGGGAGCTGTTTTTT; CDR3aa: CASSGGELFF
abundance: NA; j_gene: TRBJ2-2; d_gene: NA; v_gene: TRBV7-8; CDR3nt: TGTGCCAGCAGCTTTTGGTCGGGCACCGGGGAGCTGTTTTTT; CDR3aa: CASSFWSGTGELFF
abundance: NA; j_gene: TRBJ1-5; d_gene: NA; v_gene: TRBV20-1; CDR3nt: TGCAGTGCTAGAGATTCTTTGAATCAGCCCCAGCATTTT; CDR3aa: CSARDSLNQPQHF
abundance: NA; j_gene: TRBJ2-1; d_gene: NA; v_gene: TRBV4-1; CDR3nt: TGCGCCAGCAGCCAAACGGGGGGCCCCTACAATGAGCAGTTCTTC; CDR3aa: CASSQTGGPYNEQFF
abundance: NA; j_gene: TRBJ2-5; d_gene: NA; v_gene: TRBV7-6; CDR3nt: TGTGCCAGCAGCTTGGCTAGCAGGGACGAGACCCAGTACTTC; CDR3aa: CASSLASRDETQYF
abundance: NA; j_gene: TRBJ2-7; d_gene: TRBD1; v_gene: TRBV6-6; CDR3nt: TGTGCCAGCAGGGTCGCTAACAGGGGCTACGAGCAGTACTTC; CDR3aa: CASRVANRGYEQYF
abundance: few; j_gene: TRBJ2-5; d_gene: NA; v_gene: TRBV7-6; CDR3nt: TGTGCCAGCGTTAGCCAACAAGAGACCCAGTACTTC; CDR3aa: CASVSQQETQYF
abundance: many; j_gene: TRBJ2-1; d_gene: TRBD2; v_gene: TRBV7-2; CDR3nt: TGTGCCAGCAGCTCCCTAGCGGGAGGGGTAAATGAGCAGTTCTTC; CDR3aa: CASSSLAGGVNEQFF
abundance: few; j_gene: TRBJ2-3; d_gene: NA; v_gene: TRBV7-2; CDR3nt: TGTGCCAGCAGCTTAGCGCCCCCCCCGGATACGCAGTATTTT; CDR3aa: CASSLAPPPDTQYF
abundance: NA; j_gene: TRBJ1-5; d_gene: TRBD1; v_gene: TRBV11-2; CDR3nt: TGTGCCAGCAGCTCCTTCCGGGACAGGGATTTCCAGCCCCAGCATTTT; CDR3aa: CASSSFRDRDFQPQHF
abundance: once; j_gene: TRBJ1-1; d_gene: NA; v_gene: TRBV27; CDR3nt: TGTGCCAGCAGAAGGGGGACTGAAGCTTTCTTT; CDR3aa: CASRRGTEAFF
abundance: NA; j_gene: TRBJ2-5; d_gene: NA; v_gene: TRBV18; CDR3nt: TGTGCCAGCTCCCCAAGGAGAGGGGACCAAGAGACCCAGTACTTC; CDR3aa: CASSPRRGDQETQYF
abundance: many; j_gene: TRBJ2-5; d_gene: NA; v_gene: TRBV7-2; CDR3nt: TGTGCCAGCAGCTTGGGAAGTCGGTTCCAAGAGACCCAGTACTTC; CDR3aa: CASSLGSRFQETQYF
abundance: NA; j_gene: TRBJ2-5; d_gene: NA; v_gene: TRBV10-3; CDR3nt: TGTGCCATCAGTGAGTCGACGGGGGTGGAGACCCAGTACTTC; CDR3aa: CAISESTGVETQYF
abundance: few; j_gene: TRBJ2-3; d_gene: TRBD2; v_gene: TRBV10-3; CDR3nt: TGTGCCATCACCGGACTACCGGGACTAGCGTCAGATACGCAGTATTTT; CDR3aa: CAITGLPGLASDTQYF
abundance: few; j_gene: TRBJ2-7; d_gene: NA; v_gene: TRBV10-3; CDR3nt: TGTGCCATCAGTGAGTCGAGGGTGCTCTCCTACGAGCAGTACTTC; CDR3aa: CAISESRVLSYEQYF
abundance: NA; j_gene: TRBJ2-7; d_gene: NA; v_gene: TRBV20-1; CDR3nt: TGCAGTGCTAGAGATTGGACCGAGGGCCAGTACGAGCAGTACTTC; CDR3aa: CSARDWTEGQYEQYF
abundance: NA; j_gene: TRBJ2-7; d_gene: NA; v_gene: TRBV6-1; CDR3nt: TGTGCCAGCAGCGCAGCGGGACATCGTTTTATCACCTACGAGCAGTACTTC; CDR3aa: CASSAAGHRFITYEQYF
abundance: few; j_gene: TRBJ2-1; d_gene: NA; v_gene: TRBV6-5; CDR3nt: TGTGCCAGCACCCACGGGGATGAGCAGTTCTTC; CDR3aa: CASTHGDEQFF
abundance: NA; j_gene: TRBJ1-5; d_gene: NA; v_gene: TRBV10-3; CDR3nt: TGTGCCATCAGTGCAAGCGGGGGCAATCAGCCCCAGCATTTT; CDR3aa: CAISASGGNQPQHF
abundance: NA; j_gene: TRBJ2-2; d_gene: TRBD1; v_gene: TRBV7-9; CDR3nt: TGTGCCAGCAGCAAGGGACAGGGGACCCCCGGGGAGCTGTTTTTT; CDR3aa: CASSKGQGTPGELFF
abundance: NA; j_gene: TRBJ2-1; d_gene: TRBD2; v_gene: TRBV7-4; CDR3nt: TGTGCTAGCTTACCTAGCGGCTACAATGAGCAGTTCTTC; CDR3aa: CASLPSGYNEQFF
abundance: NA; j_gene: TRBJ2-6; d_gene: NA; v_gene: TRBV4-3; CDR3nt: TGCGCCAGCAGCCAAGACAACGGGGCTGGGGCCAACGTCCTGACTTTC; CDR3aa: CASSQDNGAGANVLTF
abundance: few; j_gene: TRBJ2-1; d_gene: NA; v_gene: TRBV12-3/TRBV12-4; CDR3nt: TGTGCCACCTCAGTTGGGGCGTACAATGAGCAGTTCTTC; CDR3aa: CATSVGAYNEQFF
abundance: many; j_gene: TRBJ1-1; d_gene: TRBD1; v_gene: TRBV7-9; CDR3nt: TGTGCCAGCAGACGTGCCGCCGGGACAGGGTTCACTGAAGCTTTCTTT; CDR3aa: CASRRAAGTGFTEAFF
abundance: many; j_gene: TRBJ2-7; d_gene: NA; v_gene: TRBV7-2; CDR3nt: TGTGCCAGCAGCTTATCCGGGAACTCCTACGAGCAGTACTTC; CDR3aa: CASSLSGNSYEQYF
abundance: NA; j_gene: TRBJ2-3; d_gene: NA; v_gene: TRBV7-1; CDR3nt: TGTGCCCACCTAAAAGATACGCAGTATTTT; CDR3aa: CAHLKDTQYF